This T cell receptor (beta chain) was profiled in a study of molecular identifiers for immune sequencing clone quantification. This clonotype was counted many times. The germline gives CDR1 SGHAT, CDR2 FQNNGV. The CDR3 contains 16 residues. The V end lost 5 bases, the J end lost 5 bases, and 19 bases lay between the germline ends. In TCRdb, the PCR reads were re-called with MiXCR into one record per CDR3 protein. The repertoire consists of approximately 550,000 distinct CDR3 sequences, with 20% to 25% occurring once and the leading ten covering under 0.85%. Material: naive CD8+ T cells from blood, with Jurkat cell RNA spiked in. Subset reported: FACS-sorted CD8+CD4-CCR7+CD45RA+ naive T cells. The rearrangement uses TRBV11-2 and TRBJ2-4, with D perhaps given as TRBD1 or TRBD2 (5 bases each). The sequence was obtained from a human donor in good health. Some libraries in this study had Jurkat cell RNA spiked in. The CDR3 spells CASSPLGVVGENIQYF. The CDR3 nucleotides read TGTGCCAGCAGCCCCCTGGGGGTCGTGGGGGAAAACATTCAGTACTTC.